This T cell receptor beta chain emerged from a study of response to subunit inactivated influenza vaccine (dated by TCRdb to the late 2010s). The study in broad terms: To follow how T cells responded to a trivalent subunit inactivated influenza vaccine, the researchers relied on deep quantitative profiling of the T cell receptor repertoire.

The CDR3 runs 15 residues from the cysteine to the phenylalanine. Here the CDR3 DNA is all that survives: 45 bases in frame from base 1. CDR1 and CDR2 were assigned from the germline V gene as SGHTA and FQGNSA. V is cut back by 0 bases and J by 5 bases, with 6 bases in the junction unmatched. The library was generated by RT-PCR. Instrument used: Illumina HiSeq 2500. Using fastp at Q25 and MiXCR, TCRdb reprocessed the public reads and kept productive beta chains. Each record represents a unique CDR3 protein, reported with the most common genes and DNA among its rows. A total of more than 450,000 distinct CDR3 sequences appear in this sample, over 9.5% of them only once. The biggest ten clones account for 10% to 13% of the sample. General conclusions and limits of the study: It was suggested by the authors that each seasonal influenza vaccination may recruit only a limited number of new T cells.

Comment on this clonotype: What antigen it recognizes has not been identified. The record has no base qualities; no much larger clone is one base away.

This TCR was sampled from a man in his forties or fifties who received an inactivated influenza vaccine. Donor details come from another sample of the same person, matched by shared clones. The sequence links TRBV7-2 to TRBJ2-5; 7 nucleotides in the junction match TRBD1. The source was PBMCs from blood, collected on the day of vaccination. The CDR3 amino acid sequence is: CASSLAPGQRETQYF. The DNA sequence is as follows: TGTGCCAGCAGCTTAGCCCCGGGACAGAGGGAGACCCAGTACTTC.